This is a list of T cell receptor beta chains from one sample in a study of metastatic and nonmetastatic thyroid tumors. TCRdb re-called the PCR reads through MiXCR. The data hold roughly 22,000 clones, with approximately 35% observed a single time. The sequenced sample consisted of blood. These receptors all stem from a male donor with papillary thyroid cancer or a benign thyroid nodule (not recorded which). Some clones in this sample may be carry-over from other donors' samples. Both conserved end residues are part of each CDR3. A D gene is named only where the DNA matches it firmly. Size tells how often a clone was seen (once, few, many) or the class of an expanded clone, and some rows leave it out.

d_gene | j_gene | v_gene | abundance | CDR3nt | CDR3aa
. | TRBJ1-5 | TRBV7-6 | many | TGTGCCAGCAGCTTAACAGGTTTCGGTCAGCCCCAGCATTTT | CASSLTGFGQPQHF
. | TRBJ2-7 | TRBV28 | many | TGTGCCAGCAGTTTCGGACTGAACTACGAGCAGTACTTC | CASSFGLNYEQYF
. | TRBJ2-7 | TRBV7-8 | many | TGTGCCAGCAGCTTCGGGACTGGATCCCCCTACGAGCAGTACTTC | CASSFGTGSPYEQYF
TRBD2 | TRBJ2-7 | TRBV6-1 | few | TGTGCCAGCAGTGAAGTGTTGGGACTAGCGGGAGGCGAGCAGTACTTC | CASSEVLGLAGGEQYF
. | TRBJ2-2 | TRBV28 | few | TGTGCCAGCAGTTTGACTGGGGGAGGTTCCGGGGAGCTGTTTTTT | CASSLTGGGSGELFF
. | TRBJ1-2 | TRBV12-3/TRBV12-4 | many | TGTGCCAGCCTGCGCGGGGACGTACGTGGCTACACCTTC | CASLRGDVRGYTF
. | TRBJ2-3 | TRBV6-2/TRBV6-3 | . | TGTGCCAGCGCCCCCATGGGACCCTACACAGATACGCAGTATTTT | CASAPMGPYTDTQYF
. | TRBJ1-1 | TRBV19 | . | TGTGCCAGTAGGCGTGAACGGCGGGCTGATGAAGCTTTCTTT | CASRRERRADEAFF
TRBD1 | TRBJ1-2 | TRBV20-1 | many | TGCAGTGCTAGTCTGGACAGGGTTTATGGCTACACCTTC | CSASLDRVYGYTF
. | TRBJ2-6 | TRBV7-8 | . | TGTGCCAGCAGCTTAGGGCAGCTCTCTGGGGCCAACGTCCTGACTTTC | CASSLGQLSGANVLTF
TRBD2 | TRBJ2-3 | TRBV9 | once | TGTGCCAGCAGCGGCCGCCCGGGACTACTTGCAGATACGCAGTATTTT | CASSGRPGLLADTQYF
. | TRBJ1-1 | TRBV11-1 | . | TGTGCCAGCAGCTTAGCACCGGGACGCACTGAAGCTTTCTTT | CASSLAPGRTEAFF
. | TRBJ2-7 | TRBV5-6 | . | TGTGCCAGCAGCCCAGGGAATCCCGTAGAGCAGTACTTC | CASSPGNPVEQYF
TRBD1 | TRBJ2-5 | TRBV2 | many | TGTGCCAGCAGTGGGACAGGTGGAGGAGAGACCCAGTACTTC | CASSGTGGGETQYF
. | TRBJ1-1 | TRBV13 | many | TGTGCCAGCAGCTTCAGTGGGAACACTGAAGCTTTCTTT | CASSFSGNTEAFF
. | TRBJ2-2 | TRBV11-2 | . | TGTGCCAGCTCATGGTGGGGAGACACCGGGGAGCTGTTTTTT | CASSWWGDTGELFF
. | TRBJ1-1 | TRBV30 | many | TGTGCCTGGCTCACAGGCATGAACACTGAAGCTTTCTTT | CAWLTGMNTEAFF
TRBD1 | TRBJ1-1 | TRBV5-1 | . | TGCGCCAGCAGCTTCAGGGACAGGGGGACTGAAGCTTTCTTT | CASSFRDRGTEAFF
. | TRBJ1-1 | TRBV28 | medium-sized | TGTGCCAGCAGATACCAGGGATTCACTGAAGCTTTCTTT | CASRYQGFTEAFF
. | TRBJ2-2 | TRBV10-2 | many | TGCGCCAGCAGTGAGTCCCGGGGAACCGGGGAGCTGTTTTTT | CASSESRGTGELFF
TRBD1 | TRBJ1-2 | TRBV11-1 | . | TGTGCCAGCAGCTTAGTAGGGCTACAGGGGCGCTATGGCTACACCTTC | CASSLVGLQGRYGYTF
. | TRBJ1-4 | TRBV7-2 | medium-sized | TGTGCCAGCAGCTACAGACAGGAATCGAACCGGCGGAGTTCTGAAAAACTGTTTTTT | CASSYRQESNRRSSEKLFF
. | TRBJ1-1 | TRBV24-1 | . | TGTGCCACACGGGGCTTAGGGGAGTCCACTGAAGCTTTCTTT | CATRGLGESTEAFF
. | TRBJ2-1 | TRBV27 | few | TGTGCCAGCAGTGTACTACCCTCCTACAATGAGCAGTTCTTC | CASSVLPSYNEQFF
. | TRBJ1-5 | TRBV15 | few | TGTGCCACCAGCAGAGATGGGGGGGGTCAGCCCCAGCATTTT | CATSRDGGGQPQHF
. | TRBJ1-3 | TRBV11-2 | . | TGTGCCAGCAGCCCCCAGGAGTCTGGAAACACCATATATTTT | CASSPQESGNTIYF
TRBD1 | TRBJ1-1 | TRBV12-3/TRBV12-4 | . | TGTGCCAGCAGTTCCAGACAGGGCCACACTGAAGCTTTCTTT | CASSSRQGHTEAFF
. | TRBJ1-3 | TRBV29-1 | many | TGCAGCGTCGATTCTGGAAACACCATATATTTT | CSVDSGNTIYF
TRBD1 | TRBJ2-2 | TRBV6-1 | few | TGTGCCAGCAGTTTATTGACAGGGATCACCGGGGAGCTGTTTTTT | CASSLLTGITGELFF
. | TRBJ2-7 | TRBV20-1 | medium-sized | TGCAGTGCTAGAGACGGGCAGCAACACTACGAGCAGTACTTC | CSARDGQQHYEQYF
. | TRBJ1-1 | TRBV20-1 | . | TGCAGTGCTAGTCAACAGGGATGGACTGAAGCTTTCTTT | CSASQQGWTEAFF